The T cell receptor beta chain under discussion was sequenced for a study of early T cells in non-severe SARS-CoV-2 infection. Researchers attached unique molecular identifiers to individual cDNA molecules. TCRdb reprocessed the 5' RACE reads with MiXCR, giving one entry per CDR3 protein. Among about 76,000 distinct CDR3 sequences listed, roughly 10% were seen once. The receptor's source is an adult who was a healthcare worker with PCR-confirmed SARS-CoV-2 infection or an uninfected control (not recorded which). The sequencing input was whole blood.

The CDR3 DNA sequence: TGTGCCAGCAGACCCCGTCGACGGGAAAACATTCAGTACTTC. Its translation: CASRPRRRENIQYF. The chain uses TRBV12-1 and TRBJ2-4. TRBV12-1 is a known pseudogene. This CDR3 is 14 amino acids long.